Listed here are 21 T cell receptor beta chains from one sample, sequenced in a study of blood T cell repertoires in COVID-19 (dated by TCRdb to between 2020 and 2021). Library generation was performed with the immunoSEQ multiplex PCR assay. TCRdb holds this immuneACCESS table with in-frame rearrangements only. Some clones are missing; in checked studies, unresolved V genes explain under half, and the rest has no known cause. The sample has about 260,000 clones on record, 88% of them singletons. Jointly, the top ten make up about 4.1% of the sample. The sequenced sample consisted of peripheral blood. The receptors derive from a man in his 60s who had recovered from COVID-19.

The chain recombines TRBV7-2 with TRBJ1-2; 9 bases align to TRBD1. The junction had 2 bases not matched to a gene; V was cut back by 4 bases and J by 2 bases. Germline CDR1 SGHTA, CDR2 FQGNSA. This CDR3 contains 14 residues. This chain's CDR3 is CASSSGTGNYGYTF. CDR3 bases: TGTGCCAGCAGCTCAGGGACAGGGAACTATGGCTACACCTTC.

Only a few counts were recorded for this clone. J is TRBJ2-2 and V is TRBV18, with D perhaps matching TRBD2 (5 bases). The length of the CDR3 is 17 residues. Trimming stripped 3 bases from V and 1 base from J, with 15 bases between. CDR1 and CDR2 (germline): KGHSH, LQKENI. CDR3 sequence: CASSPPLLGENTGELFF. The CDR3 coding sequence is TGTGCCAGCTCACCGCCGCTCCTCGGGGAGAACACCGGGGAGCTGTTTTTT.

This clone came up once. DNA for the CDR3: TGTGCCAGCAGCCGACAGGGGGTTATACATGGCTACACCTTC. Its translation: CASSRQGVIHGYTF. The V call is TRBV28, the J call TRBJ1-2, with 9 bases identical to TRBD1. Germline CDR1 MDHEN, CDR2 SYDVKM. This CDR3 comprises 14 residues. V gave up 6 bases and J gave up 6 bases; unmatched junction bases: 8.

This clone was detected once. DNA for the CDR3: TGTGCCAGTAGTATAAGACAGGGGGCCGAAGATACGCAGTATTTT. This translates into CASSIRQGAEDTQYF. The chain joins TRBV19 to TRBJ2-3; 10 bases fit TRBD1. Germline lookup yields CDR1 LNHDA and CDR2 SQIVND (reference sequence). V lost 2 bases and J lost 5; bases outside the gene matches: 4. The CDR3 is made up of 15 amino acids.

The rearrangement links TRBV27 to TRBJ2-3, with TRBD2 matching 8 bases. CDR3 length: 15 residues. V trimming: 6 bases; J trimming: 1 base; junction bases outside the gene matches: 6. Germline V gene lookup returns CDR1 MNHEY and CDR2 SMNVEV (reference sequence). This chain's CDR3 is CASRGFSGGTDTQYF. The CDR3 DNA follows: TGTGCCAGCAGAGGTTTTAGCGGGGGCACAGATACGCAGTATTTT.

The chain has TRBV5-1 and TRBJ2-1; a possible D gene is TRBD2 (5 bases). Germline V gene lookup returns CDR1 SGHRS and CDR2 YFSETQ. V lost 2 bases to trimming and J lost 7 bases, with 16 bases between them. The CDR3 is made up of 15 amino acids. In DNA form, the CDR3 reads TGCGCCAGCAGCTTTAGCGCCCGGGATCCAAATGAGCAGTTCTTC. Translation: CASSFSARDPNEQFF. The whole variable domain, filled in from reference TRBV5-1 and TRBJ2-1, reads KAGVTQTPRYLIKTRGQQVTLSCSPISGHRSVSWYQQTPGQGLQFLFEYFSETQRNKGNFPGRFSGRQFSNSRSEMNVSTLELGDSALYLCASSFSARDPNEQFFGPGTRLTVL.

V is TRBV7-2 and J is TRBJ2-3; 8 bases align to TRBD2. V gave up 2 bases and J gave up 6 bases; unmatched junction bases: 10. This CDR3 has 16 amino acids. The germline V gene has CDR1 SGHTA and CDR2 FQGNSA. CDR3 sequence: CASSLKAGAARDTQYF. The CDR3 region has the DNA TGTGCCAGCAGCTTAAAAGCGGGGGCCGCAAGGGATACGCAGTATTTT.

This chain links TRBV19 with TRBJ1-1, with TRBD1 identical over 7 bases. CDR1 LNHDA and CDR2 SQIVND come from the germline V gene (reference sequence). This CDR3 contains 16 residues. V was pared by 5 bases and J by 1 base, with 10 bases of the junction left unmatched. The CDR3 coding sequence is TGTGCCAGTAGTCGGGACAGTCTACGTTCGAACACTGAAGCTTTCTTT. Its translation: CASSRDSLRSNTEAFF.

The chain combines TRBV5-1 with TRBJ2-5, with 9 bases lining up with TRBD2. V trimming: 1 base; J trimming: 5 bases; junction bases outside the gene matches: 6. The CDR3 sequence is 15 residues long. Germline CDR1 reads SGHRS; CDR2 reads YFSETQ. The CDR3 DNA follows: TGCGCCAGCAGCTTGCCAGCGGGGGGCGGGGAGACCCAGTACTTC. Translating gives CASSLPAGGGETQYF.

The chain uses TRBV6-5 and TRBJ1-2; TRBD1 agrees at 8 bases. There are 15 residues in the CDR3. Trimming took 6 bases from V and 0 from J; bases not matched to a gene: 6. Germline V gives CDR1 MNHEY, CDR2 SVGAGI. CDR3 protein: CASSFTGGSNYGYTF. The DNA of the CDR3 is TGTGCCAGCAGCTTTACAGGGGGTTCTAACTATGGCTACACCTTC.

This clone was detected only a few times. The sample holds other DNA sequences that translate to the same CDR3. This chain connects TRBV11-2 to TRBJ2-7; TRBD2 is a possible D gene (7 bases). V lost 0 bases and J 4 bases, leaving 13 bases between the germline ends. Germline V CDR1 and CDR2: SGHAT, FQNNGV. CDR3 length: 15 residues. The CDR3 spells CASSLDTGGPYEQYF. Here the CDR3 DNA reads TGTGCCAGCAGCTTAGACACGGGGGGCCCTTACGAGCAGTACTTC.

This sequence joins TRBV6-5 and TRBJ1-1, with 7 bases fitting TRBD1. CDR3 length equals 12 residues. The germline V gene has CDR1 MNHEY and CDR2 SVGAGI. Losses at the gene ends were 7 bases for V and 7 bases for J; bases not matched to a gene: 6. The CDR3 coding sequence is TGTGCCAGCATTCACCGGGACAGTGAAGCTTTCTTT. Protein product: CASIHRDSEAFF.

The chain combines TRBV29-1 with TRBJ1-2; TRBD1 agrees at 7 bases. This CDR3 contains 13 residues. The ends lost 2 bases at V and 5 bases at J; junction bases unmatched: 5. CDR1 and CDR2 from the germline V gene are SQVTM and ANQGSEA. Here the CDR3 reads CSVESDRVYGYTF. The DNA for the CDR3 is TGCAGCGTTGAATCAGACAGGGTATATGGCTACACCTTC.

The CDR3 nucleotides are TGTGCCAGCAGCTCCATTGGGGGGGCAACAGATACGCAGTATTTT. Protein: CASSSIGGATDTQYF. This chain joins TRBV7-2 and TRBJ2-3, with D maybe TRBD2 (7 bases). The CDR3 totals 15 residues. Trimming took 4 bases from V and 3 from J, leaving 14 bases between them. Looked up from germline, CDR1 is SGHTA and CDR2 is FQGNSA.

The gene calls are TRBV12-3 or TRBV12-4 and TRBJ2-3; D call uncertain. V was cut by 6 bases and J by 0 bases, with 7 bases left in between. CDR3 size: 13 residues. This chain's CDR3 is CASRPTSTDTQYF. The CDR3 bases are TGTGCCAGCAGACCTACTAGCACAGATACGCAGTATTTT.

In the case of this clone: Other DNA sequences in the sample encode the same CDR3. The gene calls are TRBV18 and TRBJ2-7, with D maybe TRBD1 (6 bases). The CDR3 is 13 residues long. Looked up from germline, CDR1 is KGHSH and CDR2 is LQKENI. The V gene lost 0 bases and the J gene lost 4 bases, with 7 bases spanning the gap. CDR3 protein: CASSPPGGYEQYF. CDR3 DNA: TGTGCCAGCTCACCACCAGGGGGATACGAGCAGTACTTC.

The chain couples TRBV18 to TRBJ1-3; maybe TRBD1 (6 bases). Germline V lookup: CDR1 KGHSH, CDR2 LQKENI. This CDR3 comprises 17 residues. With 5 bases removed from V and 2 bases from J, the gap between germline ends came to 19 bases. CDR3 in amino acids: CASSSTITGGPGNTIYF. The CDR3 DNA sequence: TGTGCCAGCTCATCCACCATTACCGGGGGGCCTGGAAACACCATATATTTT.

This clone was seen a single time. This chain uses TRBV11-2 with TRBJ2-7, with a possible D match to TRBD1 (6 bases). Trimming pared 1 base from V and 2 bases from J, leaving 9 bases between. The CDR3 is 14 residues long. Germline CDR1 SGHAT, CDR2 FQNNGV. The CDR3 nucleotides read TGTGCCAGCAGCTTAGTACGGGACACCTACGAGCAGTACTTC. This translates into CASSLVRDTYEQYF.

The chain recombines TRBV5-4 with TRBJ1-1; TRBD1 aligns across 8 bases. Looked up from germline, CDR1 is SGHNT and CDR2 is YYREEE (reference sequence). J was trimmed by 1 base and V by 5 bases; bases with no gene match: 7. The CDR3 sequence is 15 residues long. The DNA of the CDR3 is TGTGCCAGCAGTTACAGGGGGTTGGGGAACACTGAAGCTTTCTTT. Its translation: CASSYRGLGNTEAFF.

The gene calls are TRBV2 and TRBJ2-7; weak D call: TRBD2 (5 bases). Trimming removed 5 bases at V and 6 bases at J, with 17 bases between. Germline V lookup: CDR1 SNHLY, CDR2 FYNNEI. The CDR3 has 14 residues. CDR3: CASSRESTSPEQYF. The CDR3 coding sequence is TGTGCCAGCAGTCGGGAATCGACTTCCCCCGAGCAGTACTTC.

The J gene is TRBJ1-2, the V gene TRBV4-1; D remains ambiguous. This CDR3 has 16 residues. Trimming pared 3 bases from V and 4 bases from J, leaving 18 bases between. Germline-derived CDR1 and CDR2 are MGHRA and YSYEKL. The CDR3 DNA sequence: TGCGCCAGCAGCCATTCCGGCAGTAAGGACTCCTATGGCTACACCTTC. Amino acids: CASSHSGSKDSYGYTF.